A single sample gave rise to the 22 T cell receptor beta chains below, sequenced in a study of T-cell reconstitution after alpha-beta-depleted transplantation in children. Unique molecular identifiers tagged the TCRbeta library. TCRdb re-called the PCR reads through MiXCR, storing one row per CDR3 protein. The sample has 640,000 or so distinct CDR3 sequences; 16% are singletons. Sample: PBMCs from the stem cell graft donor, taken from the stem cell graft. The receptor set was obtained from a human donor who donated a stem cell graft to a child with acute myeloid leukemia.

This clonotype was counted at least ten times. The chain uses TRBV20-1 and TRBJ2-7; TRBD2 might be the D (5 bases). Germline V gene data show CDR1 as DFQATT and CDR2 as SNEGSKA (reference sequence). With 3 bases removed from V and 4 bases from J, the gap between germline ends came to 10 bases. The CDR3 has 12 residues. The CDR3 protein is CSARRERYEQYV. The CDR3 DNA follows: TGCAGTGCTAGGAGGGAGAGATACGAGCAGTACGTC.

V usage is TRBV18 and J usage is TRBJ2-7; TRBD1 agrees at 8 bases. There are 15 residues in the CDR3. Looked up from germline, CDR1 is KGHSH and CDR2 is LQKENI. V lost 6 bases, J lost 5 bases, and 12 bases stayed unmatched. CDR3 sequence (DNA): TGTGCCAGCTCTCCTCGCCGGACAGGGTTCGACGAGCAGTACTTC. This codes for CASSPRRTGFDEQYF.

This rearrangement joins TRBV4-2 to TRBJ2-1; tentative D call: TRBD2 (6 bases). This CDR3 has 16 residues. Trimming shortened V by 0 bases and J by 0 bases, and 9 bases separated the two germline ends. CDR1 and CDR2 from the germline V gene are LGHNA and YNFKEQ. The CDR3: CASSQDAGSSYNEQFF. The CDR3 nucleotides are TGTGCCAGCAGCCAAGATGCGGGGAGCTCCTACAATGAGCAGTTCTTC.

Ten or more counts support this clonotype. The chain carries TRBV5-1 and TRBJ1-6; no definite D call. Germline-derived CDR1 and CDR2 are SGHRS and YFSETQ. The CDR3 runs to 14 residues. Trimming left V 3 bases short and J 8 bases short, with 12 bases between. The CDR3 sequence: CASSSATGDSPLHF. CDR3 DNA: TGCGCCAGCAGCTCGGCGACGGGAGATTCACCCCTCCACTTT.

In its sample, this clonotype was seen a few times. The chain recombines TRBV7-2 with TRBJ2-1; D unclear. The CDR3 extends over 12 amino acids. Trimming cost V 2 bases and J 7 bases, with 6 bases left between them. Germline V lookup: CDR1 SGHTA, CDR2 FQGNSA. This CDR3 is CASSLMSNEQFF. CDR3 coding DNA: TGTGCCAGCAGCTTAATGTCGAATGAGCAGTTCTTC.

This clonotype was seen a handful of times. This chain connects TRBV4-2 to TRBJ2-3, with TRBD2 matching 11 bases. Germline V gene sequence: CDR1 LGHNA, CDR2 YNFKEQ. After removal of 4 bases from V and 8 bases from J, the junction contained 11 bases not matched to a gene. The CDR3 runs 16 residues. The CDR3 is CASSPLKGLAGGTQYF. Written as DNA, the CDR3 is TGTGCCAGCAGCCCACTAAAGGGCCTAGCGGGGGGTACGCAGTATTTT.

The sample holds many counts of this clonotype. The chain combines TRBV29-1 with TRBJ2-5; the D is unclear. CDR1 is SQVTM and CDR2 is ANQGSEA in the germline V gene. V lost 2 bases and J 4 bases, leaving 2 bases between the germline ends. There are 10 residues in the CDR3. DNA of the CDR3: TGCAGCGTTGAATTAGAGACCCAGTACTTC. It specifies CSVELETQYF.

This rearrangement joins TRBV5-1 to TRBJ2-1; D might be TRBD1 (5 bases). The germline gives CDR1 SGHRS, CDR2 YFSETQ. This CDR3 is built from 14 residues. Trimming left V 0 bases short and J 4 bases short, with 8 bases between. In nucleotides, the CDR3 is TGCGCCAGCAGCTTGGAGGGGCGGTACAATGAGCAGTTCTTC. This codes for CASSLEGRYNEQFF.

The CDR3 nucleotides read TGCAGTGCTAGAGGACTAGGTAGGTCCTACAATGAGCAGTTCTTC. Protein: CSARGLGRSYNEQFF. V usage is TRBV20-1 and J usage is TRBJ2-1, with a possible D match to TRBD2 (6 bases). The germline V gene encodes CDR1 DFQATT and CDR2 SNEGSKA (reference sequence). V lost 1 base to trimming and J lost 1 base, with 11 bases between them. The CDR3 contains 15 residues.

This clonotype was seen many times. The genes are TRBV5-1 and TRBJ2-2, with D perhaps matching TRBD2 (6 bases). This CDR3 contains 15 residues. V lost 6 bases and J lost 5, with 17 bases in between. CDR1 and CDR2 (germline): SGHRS, YFSETQ. Written as DNA, the CDR3 is TGCGCCAGCACACGGGACTCGCCGCGGACCGGGGAGCTGTTTTTT. This sequence encodes CASTRDSPRTGELFF.

This clonotype was seen only a few times. V gene TRBV7-6 combines with J gene TRBJ2-3; 10 nucleotides line up with TRBD2. Germline CDR1 SGHVS, CDR2 FNYEAQ. The CDR3 runs 14 residues. The CDR3: CASGGSWSTDTQYF. CDR3 coding DNA: TGTGCTAGCGGGGGGTCATGGAGCACAGATACGCAGTATTTT.

The table lists this clonotype with a few counts. This chain connects TRBV12-3 or TRBV12-4 to TRBJ1-5; 7 bases align to TRBD1. V gave up 6 bases and J gave up 2 bases; unmatched junction bases: 13. This CDR3 contains 17 residues. The DNA of the CDR3 is TGTGCCAGCAGCCTACTCCGGGACAGAGGTCGCAATCAGCCCCAGCATTTT. Translation gives CASSLLRDRGRNQPQHF.

This clonotype was counted at least ten times. The rearrangement links TRBV20-1 to TRBJ1-5; 8 nucleotides agree with TRBD1. Germline V lookup: CDR1 DFQATT, CDR2 SNEGSKA (reference sequence). Trimming took 6 bases from V and 2 from J; bases not matched to a gene: 3. The CDR3 covers 13 residues. CDR3 in DNA: TGCAGTGCGGACAGGGAAGGCAATCAGCCCCAGCATTTT. This sequence encodes CSADREGNQPQHF.

This clonotype was recorded a few times. The chain combines TRBV15 with TRBJ1-6; D is uncertain. CDR1 is LNHNV and CDR2 is YYDKDF in the germline V gene (reference sequence). V was cut by 4 bases and J by 6 bases, with 10 bases left in between. The CDR3 is made up of 14 amino acids. The CDR3 sequence is CATSTEWGNSPLHF. The DNA for the CDR3 is TGTGCCACCAGCACCGAGTGGGGTAATTCACCCCTCCACTTT. Combining the CDR3 with reference TRBV15 and TRBJ1-6 gives the whole variable domain DAMVIQNPRYQVTQFGKPVTLSCSQTLNHNVMYWYQQKSSQAPKLLFHYYDKDFNNEADTPDNFQSRRPNTSFCFLDIRSPGLGDTAMYLCATSTEWGNSPLHFGNGTRLTVT.

This clonotype showed up many times. The V gene is TRBV12-3 or TRBV12-4, the J gene TRBJ2-3, with TRBD2 matching 13 bases. There are 16 residues in the CDR3. Losses at the gene ends were 6 bases for V and 2 bases for J; bases not matched to a gene: 5. In DNA, the CDR3 is TGTGCCAGCAGGTTCGGACTAGCGGGGGTCACAGATACGCAGTATTTT. Residues: CASRFGLAGVTDTQYF.

This clonotype was recorded a few times. V usage is TRBV7-3 and J usage is TRBJ2-1; 7 bases align to TRBD2. From germline, CDR1 is SGHTA and CDR2 FQGTGA. The J segment lost 7 bases and the V segment lost 6 bases, leaving 15 bases of the junction unmatched. This CDR3 is 16 amino acids long. The CDR3 region has the DNA TGTGCCAGCAGACTCGACGCGGGGGAAGGTGGTAATGAGCAGTTCTTC. This gives the protein CASRLDAGEGGNEQFF.

The CDR3 nucleotides are TGTGCCAGCAGTTTAGACCTCGCGAACACTGAAGCTTTCTTT. Translation: CASSLDLANTEAFF. V and J are TRBV28 and TRBJ1-1, with no clear D. Germline V gives CDR1 MDHEN, CDR2 SYDVKM. CDR3 length equals 14 residues. The V end lost 2 bases, the J end lost 1 base, and 8 bases lay between the germline ends.

This clonotype was observed a handful of times. The V gene is TRBV6-5, the J gene TRBJ2-7; 12 nucleotides line up with TRBD2. The CDR3 sequence is 14 residues long. Germline V lookup: CDR1 MNHEY, CDR2 SVGAGI. Trimming cost V 6 bases and J 4 bases; bases outside gene matches: 4. CDR3 coding DNA: TGTGCCAGCAGCTGGACTAGCGGGGAATACGAGCAGTACGTC. Encoded protein: CASSWTSGEYEQYV.

This clonotype was detected many times. The V gene is TRBV29-1, the J gene TRBJ2-7; TRBD1 matches at 8 bases. The CDR3 consists of 12 residues. The ends lost 4 bases at V and 13 bases at J; junction bases unmatched: 12. Per the germline V gene, CDR1 is SQVTM and CDR2 is ANQGSEA. CDR3 loop: CSVGGRTGSVYF. The DNA of the CDR3 is TGCAGCGTTGGGGGGCGGACAGGGAGTGTCTACTTC.

About this clonotype: Germline and junction disagree at one end, which may indicate a read error. This chain connects TRBV5-1 to TRBJ1-1, with a weak D call TRBD1 (6 bases). The CDR3 is 15 amino acids. Germline values: CDR1 SGHRS, CDR2 YFSETQ. The CDR3 DNA reads TGCGCCAGCAGCTTGGGTCGAGGGGGGAACGCTGAAGCTTTCTTT. Encoded protein: CASSLGRGGNAEAFF. Full variable domain (missing parts from reference TRBV5-1 and TRBJ1-1): KAGVTQTPRYLIKTRGQQVTLSCSPISGHRSVSWYQQTPGQGLQFLFEYFSETQRNKGNFPGRFSGRQFSNSRSEMNVSTLELGDSALYLCASSLGRGGNAEAFFGQGTRLTVV.

There are a few counts of this clonotype. The CDR3 nucleotides read TGTGCCAGCAGTTCCAGGGTTCATGGGACCGGGGAGCTGTTTTTT. Amino acid sequence: CASSSRVHGTGELFF. J is TRBJ2-2 and V is TRBV12-3 or TRBV12-4; D is perhaps TRBD1 (5 bases). The CDR3 is made up of 15 amino acids. The ends were cut back, 4 bases at V and 5 bases at J, with 14 bases in the middle.

Worth noting for this clonotype: This may come from a read error, since a much larger clone is one base off. The V and J genes are TRBV29-1 and TRBJ1-1; tentative D call: TRBD1 (6 bases). The CDR3 totals 15 residues. Germline V CDR1 and CDR2: SQVTM, ANQGSEA. As DNA, the CDR3 is TGCAGCGGAGCCGTCGGACAGTTAGTGAACACTGAAGCTTACTTT. Translating it yields CSGAVGQLVNTEAYF.